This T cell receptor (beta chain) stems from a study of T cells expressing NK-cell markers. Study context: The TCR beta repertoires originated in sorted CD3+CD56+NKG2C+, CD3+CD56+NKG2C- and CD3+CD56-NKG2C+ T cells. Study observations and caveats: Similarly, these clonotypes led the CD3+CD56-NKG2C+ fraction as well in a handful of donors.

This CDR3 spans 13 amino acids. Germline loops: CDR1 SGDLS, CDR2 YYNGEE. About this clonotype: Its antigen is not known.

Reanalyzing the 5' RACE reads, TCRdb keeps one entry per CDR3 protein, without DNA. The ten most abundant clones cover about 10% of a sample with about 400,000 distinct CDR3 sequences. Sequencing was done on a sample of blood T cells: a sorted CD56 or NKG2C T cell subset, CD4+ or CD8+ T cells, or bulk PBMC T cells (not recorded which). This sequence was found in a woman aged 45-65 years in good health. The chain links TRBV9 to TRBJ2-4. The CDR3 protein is CASSAGSGDIQYF.